This is a list of T cell receptor beta chains from one sample in a study of T cell repertoires in cytomegalovirus infection. TCRdb recomputed calls from the reads with MiXCR, one row per CDR3 protein. This sample has about 180,000 distinct CDR3 sequences; approximately 17% occur once, and the top ten carry about 23%. The sequenced material came from CD8+ T cells from PBMCs. All receptors come from a human donor in good health (CMV status not recorded). Some clones in this sample may be carry-over from other donors' samples. Each CDR3 is given with its conserved first and last residue. Fields, in order: V gene, J gene, D gene, clone size, CDR3 protein, CDR3 DNA. A D gene is named only where the DNA matches it firmly. The listing skips clone size in some rows; elsewhere it reads once, few, many or a size class.

TRBV6-2/TRBV6-3	TRBJ2-1	-	once	CASSYWAVSSYNEQFF	TGTGCCAGCAGTTACTGGGCAGTTAGCTCCTACAATGAGCAGTTCTTC
TRBV6-6	TRBJ2-1	TRBD1	few	CASSYPRDSPYNEQFF	TGTGCCAGCAGTTACCCCCGGGACAGCCCATACAATGAGCAGTTCTTC
TRBV28	TRBJ1-4	-	-	CASSPGATNEKLFF	TGTGCCAGCAGTCCAGGTGCAACTAATGAAAAACTGTTTTTT
TRBV14	TRBJ1-2	TRBD1	-	CASSPGQGAGYTF	TGTGCCAGCAGCCCGGGACAGGGGGCAGGCTACACCTTC
TRBV7-2	TRBJ1-1	TRBD1	few	CASRRGQGRTEAFF	TGTGCCAGCAGGCGGGGACAGGGACGGACTGAAGCTTTCTTT
TRBV12-3/TRBV12-4	TRBJ2-3	-	few	CASTLGRFSTDTQYF	TGTGCCAGCACCCTCGGCAGGTTTAGCACAGATACGCAGTATTTT
TRBV3-1	TRBJ2-1	-	few	CASSQERSYNEQFF	TGTGCCAGCAGCCAAGAGAGGTCCTACAATGAGCAGTTCTTC
TRBV29-1	TRBJ1-2	TRBD1	-	CSAEDRQGTNYGYTF	TGCAGCGCGGAGGACCGACAGGGAACTAACTATGGCTACACCTTC
TRBV9	TRBJ2-6	-	-	CASSVTSRDAPSGANVLTF	TGTGCCAGCAGCGTAACAAGTAGGGACGCCCCCTCTGGGGCCAACGTCCTGACTTTC
TRBV7-2	TRBJ1-6	-	-	CASSLRGGGLNSPLHF	TGTGCCAGCAGCTTAAGGGGCGGGGGGCTAAATTCACCCCTCCACTTT
TRBV7-8	TRBJ2-3	TRBD1	few	CASSLSGQGKDTQYF	TGTGCCAGCAGCTTATCGGGACAGGGAAAGGATACGCAGTATTTT
TRBV7-9	TRBJ1-4	-	few	CATTGTYEKLFF	TGTGCCACCACGGGAACTTATGAAAAACTGTTTTTT
TRBV30	TRBJ2-7	TRBD1	few	CAWTRDSSYEQYF	TGTGCCTGGACTAGGGACAGTTCCTACGAGCAGTACTTC
TRBV7-9	TRBJ2-7	-	few	CASSSYTGGLYEQYF	TGTGCCAGCAGCTCATACACTGGAGGGCTCTACGAGCAGTACTTC
TRBV7-2	TRBJ2-5	-	-	CASSLDPSQETQYF	TGTGCCAGCAGCTTAGATCCTAGCCAAGAGACCCAGTACTTC
TRBV10-3	TRBJ1-3	-	-	CAISEFRQAASGNTIYF	TGTGCCATCAGTGAGTTCAGACAGGCCGCCTCTGGAAACACCATATATTTT
TRBV12-3/TRBV12-4	TRBJ1-1	-	-	CASSPGGQMNTEAFF	TGTGCCAGCAGTCCCGGTGGCCAGATGAACACTGAAGCTTTCTTT
TRBV20-1	TRBJ1-5	-	few	CSARDRLGINQPQHF	TGCAGTGCTAGAGATAGGCTGGGTATCAATCAGCCCCAGCATTTT
TRBV27	TRBJ2-1	-	-	CASSTQGYEQFF	TGTGCCAGCAGTACACAGGGCTATGAGCAGTTCTTC
TRBV10-3	TRBJ2-7	-	-	CAIRDANRGSYEQYF	TGTGCCATCAGGGATGCAAACCGGGGGTCTTACGAGCAGTACTTC
TRBV28	TRBJ1-5	TRBD1	-	CASSLFDRDAQPQHF	TGTGCCAGCAGTTTGTTTGACAGGGACGCGCAGCCCCAGCATTTT
TRBV9	TRBJ2-7	-	once	CASSVGDTYGNEQYF	TGTGCCAGCAGCGTAGGGGACACCTATGGGAACGAGCAGTACTTC
TRBV29-1	TRBJ2-7	-	-	CSVDRGADEQYF	TGCAGCGTAGACCGGGGGGCGGACGAGCAGTACTTC
TRBV7-2	TRBJ1-1	-	few	CASTIRAPTEAFF	TGTGCCAGCACCATAAGGGCGCCCACTGAAGCTTTCTTT
TRBV28	TRBJ1-1	-	few	CASSLDNTEAFF	TGTGCCAGCAGTTTAGATAACACTGAAGCTTTCTTT
TRBV4-2	TRBJ1-1	-	-	CASSQAGPKEAFF	TGTGCCAGCAGCCAAGCGGGCCCGAAAGAAGCTTTCTTT
TRBV27	TRBJ2-1	-	-	CASSSPRTGRDEQFF	TGTGCCAGCAGTTCCCCTCGGACAGGGAGGGATGAGCAGTTCTTC
TRBV28	TRBJ1-2	-	few	CASSTIVLEEIYGYTF	TGTGCCAGCAGTACCATCGTCCTCGAGGAGATATATGGCTACACCTTC
TRBV27	TRBJ2-3	-	-	CASSLGRGHEKSTDTQYF	TGTGCCAGCAGTTTAGGTCGGGGGCATGAAAAAAGCACAGATACGCAGTATTTT
TRBV29-1	TRBJ2-1	-	-	CSVEEGLMFF	TGCAGCGTTGAAGAGGGGCTCATGTTCTTC
TRBV20-1	TRBJ2-1	-	few	CSAGPGLPPYNEQFF	TGCAGTGCCGGTCCTGGACTTCCCCCCTACAATGAGCAGTTCTTC
TRBV20-1	TRBJ2-3	-	-	CSATEWGISTDTQYF	TGCAGTGCTACCGAGTGGGGGATCAGCACAGATACGCAGTATTTT
TRBV5-8	TRBJ2-2	-	few	CASSMIRDFYTGELFF	TGTGCCAGCAGCATGATCCGGGACTTCTACACCGGGGAGCTGTTTTTT
TRBV4-2	TRBJ1-1	-	-	CASSQEAIFSFGNTEAFF	TGTGCCAGCAGCCAAGAGGCTATTTTTTCGTTCGGGAACACTGAAGCTTTCTTT
TRBV7-2	TRBJ2-3	-	many	CASLGLASTDTQYF	TGTGCCAGCCTAGGGCTAGCATCCACAGATACGCAGTATTTT
TRBV2	TRBJ2-5	-	-	CARAALDRQETQYF	TGTGCCCGTGCCGCCCTGGACAGACAAGAGACCCAGTACTTC
TRBV2	TRBJ1-2	-	-	CASPWSNYGYTF	TGTGCCAGCCCGTGGAGTAACTATGGCTACACCTTC
TRBV6-5	TRBJ2-1	-	once	CDSSRGRTYEQFF	TGTGACAGCAGTCGCGGACGGACATATGAGCAGTTCTTC
TRBV6-2/TRBV6-3	TRBJ2-5	-	-	CASSHGQTQETQYF	TGTGCCAGCAGTCATGGTCAGACCCAAGAGACCCAGTACTTC
TRBV6-2/TRBV6-3	TRBJ2-7	TRBD1	-	CDSSYGTGTDVTEQYF	TGTGACAGCAGTTACGGGACCGGGACAGACGTTACAGAGCAGTACTTC
TRBV20-1	TRBJ1-4	-	-	CSASHGGDNEKLFF	TGCAGTGCTAGTCATGGAGGGGATAATGAAAAACTGTTTTTT
TRBV4-1	TRBJ2-3	-	-	CASSQDPQDWTDTQYF	TGCGCCAGCAGCCAAGATCCCCAGGATTGGACAGATACGCAGTATTTT
TRBV7-8	TRBJ1-6	TRBD1	-	CASSPGGQGHYNSPLHF	TGTGCCAGCAGCCCCGGGGGACAGGGTCATTATAATTCACCCCTCCACTTT
TRBV6-1	TRBJ2-1	-	few	CASSHQGSSYNEQFF	TGTGCCAGCAGTCACCAGGGGAGCTCCTACAATGAGCAGTTCTTC
TRBV2	TRBJ2-7	-	-	CASRTPLENSYEQYF	TGTGCCAGCAGGACCCCCCTGGAAAATTCCTACGAGCAGTACTTC
TRBV20-1	TRBJ1-6	-	-	CSARDLKSSYNSPLHF	TGCAGTGCTAGAGATTTGAAGAGCTCCTATAATTCACCCCTCCACTTT
TRBV7-2	TRBJ2-3	TRBD2	-	CASSLAGLAGFPSTDTQYF	TGTGCCAGCAGCTTAGCCGGCCTAGCGGGGTTCCCTAGCACAGATACGCAGTATTTT
TRBV28	TRBJ1-1	-	-	CASSPYLINTEAFF	TGTGCCAGCAGTCCTTATCTTATCAACACTGAAGCTTTCTTT
TRBV12-3/TRBV12-4	TRBJ2-1	-	few	CASSFMSSYNEQFF	TGTGCCAGCAGTTTTATGTCCTCCTACAATGAGCAGTTCTTC
TRBV7-8	TRBJ2-1	-	-	CASSLGRNSYNEQFF	TGTGCCAGCAGCTTAGGGCGAAACTCCTACAATGAGCAGTTCTTC
TRBV6-2/TRBV6-3	TRBJ1-2	-	-	CASSKLHNYGYTF	TGTGCCAGCAGTAAACTCCACAACTATGGCTACACCTTC
TRBV10-3	TRBJ2-3	-	-	CAILNGGFTDTQYF	TGTGCCATCCTTAATGGTGGATTCACAGATACGCAGTATTTT